This record concerns one T cell receptor beta chain sequence. The antigen it recognizes is unknown. Per-base quality was not reported, and no clone a single base away is much larger than it. The sample comes from a study of blood T cell repertoires in COVID-19 (TCRdb year 2020). Study-wide context: The collaborator samples originated in the United States, Italy and Spain and spanned the acute and convalescent phases of COVID-19. The material from the prospective study consisted of cDNA or gDNA derived from T cells, B-cell-depleted T cells, or PBMCs. Subjects who had been exposed to COVID-19, were actively infected with it, or had recovered from it provided the deeply sampled blood TCRbeta repertoires that made up the dataset. The repertoires were released in a freely available public database meant as a resource for research on the immune response to SARS-CoV-2. Samples came from the ongoing ImmuneRACE study (first 160 participants) plus 1,254 subjects from 6 global collaborators. Sample metadata almost always included a de-identified subject ID, COVID-19 status, age in years and sex. Where available, HLA class I and class II types were taken from metadata supplied by the sample provider and were not determined by assay-based typing.

Whole blood was collected in K2EDTA tubes by collaborating institutions according to the institutions' own protocols. For TCRbeta analysis, collaborators shipped samples as frozen whole blood, isolated PBMCs, or DNA extracted from either of those sample types. V is shortened by 4 bases, J by 2 bases, and the region joining them spans 11 bases. CDR1 and CDR2 are read off the germline V gene as SGHAT and FQNNGV. Its CDR3 holds 14 amino acids, cysteine through phenylalanine. The DNA shown is the 42-base CDR3, in frame from base 1. TCRbeta CDR3 regions were amplified from genomic DNA by means of the immunoSEQ Assay, a bias-controlled multiplex PCR. Concerning the study's data processing: The number of nucleated cells in each sample was estimated from the amplification of reference gene primers within the assay. To quantify the absolute abundance of each unique TCRbeta CDR3 rearrangement, sequence reads were collapsed and filtered. For each sample, productive Simpson clonality was calculated by taking the square root of Simpson's diversity index across productive rearrangements. In its TCRdb copy, this immuneACCESS table keeps in-frame sequences only and misses some clones. Where compared with another copy, unresolved V genes explain less than half of these, and the others have no known cause. V, J and clone size are taken as reported in that table, and D and trimming were inferred from the DNA itself. Here the sample has approximately 280,000 clones; roughly 86% occur a single time. The ten largest clones capture almost 9.5% of the sample.

The study at large found these results: How much clinical and demographic metadata was included differed by source and by participant, and the metadata was provided uncurated.

The sample taken for sequencing was peripheral blood. The sequence joins TRBV11-2 to TRBJ1-1; TRBD1 is perhaps the D gene, given 5 matching bases. The clonotype comes from a man aged 18-30 years with active or convalescent COVID-19. The CDR3 region reads CASSSQGQNTEAFF. The nucleotide sequence is TGTGCCAGCAGCTCCCAGGGTCAAAACACTGAAGCTTTCTTT.